One and the same sample provided the 30 T cell receptor beta chains below, sequenced in a study of early T cells in non-severe SARS-CoV-2 infection. TCRdb ran MiXCR on the 5' RACE reads and lists one entry per CDR3 protein. The sample includes 45,000 to 50,000 distinct CDR3 sequences, roughly 5.3% of them seen just once. Source material: whole blood. The receptor set was obtained from an adult who was a healthcare worker with PCR-confirmed SARS-CoV-2 infection or an uninfected control (not recorded which).

This clonotype was seen ten or more times. The chain employs TRBV29-1 and TRBJ1-2; maybe TRBD1 (5 bases). Between the trimmed V and J ends, which lost 4 bases and 2 bases, there was a span of 14 bases. This CDR3 has 14 residues. Germline V gene data show CDR1 as SQVTM and CDR2 as ANQGSEA. CDR3 region: CSVGGGTPNYGYTF. The CDR3 DNA reads TGCAGCGTTGGGGGGGGTACCCCCAACTATGGCTACACCTTC.

This clonotype was counted ten times or more. This chain connects TRBV29-1 to TRBJ2-1; D unresolved. The CDR3 contains 10 residues. V lost 4 bases and J lost 7, with 5 bases in between. From germline, CDR1 is SQVTM and CDR2 ANQGSEA. This CDR3 is CSVGANEQFF. The CDR3 nucleotides read TGCAGCGTTGGCGCGAATGAGCAGTTCTTC.

This clonotype was observed at least ten times. The chain employs TRBV7-8 and TRBJ2-7; D is tentatively TRBD1 or TRBD2 (5 bases each). The germline gives CDR1 SGHVS, CDR2 FQNEAQ. V was shortened by 7 bases and J by 7 bases, with 20 bases between the two germline ends. CDR3 length equals 14 residues. CDR3 protein: CASTLSGPFLEQYF. DNA for the CDR3: TGTGCCAGCACCCTTTCGGGACCATTCCTGGAGCAGTACTTC.

This clonotype was seen repeatedly, ten times or more. The V call is TRBV7-9, the J call TRBJ2-7, with TRBD1 identical over 7 bases. Germline values: CDR1 SEHNR, CDR2 FQNEAQ (reference sequence). J gave up 6 bases and V 4 bases, and 6 bases lay outside the gene matches. This CDR3 spans 13 amino acids. The CDR3 region is CASSWDSLSEQYF. The CDR3 DNA follows: TGTGCCAGCAGCTGGGACAGTCTCTCCGAGCAGTACTTC.

This clonotype was seen only a few times. The CDR3 here is CASSLNSWGPGTEAFF. In nucleotides, the CDR3 is TGTGCCAGCAGCTTAAACTCCTGGGGGCCGGGAACTGAAGCTTTCTTT. The V call is TRBV7-9, the J call TRBJ1-1, with a possible D match to TRBD1 (6 bases). The germline V and J ends were trimmed by 2 bases and 5 bases, with 18 bases remaining between them. Germline values: CDR1 SEHNR, CDR2 FQNEAQ (reference sequence). The CDR3 consists of 16 residues.

The sample holds many counts of this clonotype. CDR3 region: CASSLVLFSGANVLTF. The CDR3 bases are TGCGCCAGCAGCTTGGTACTGTTCTCTGGGGCCAACGTCCTGACTTTC. The chain joins TRBV5-1 to TRBJ2-6, with D unresolved. The CDR3 extends over 16 amino acids. V shed 0 bases and J shed 0 bases, with 7 bases lying between them. Germline V CDR1 and CDR2: SGHRS, YFSETQ.

The J gene is TRBJ2-7, the V gene TRBV5-6, with D perhaps matching TRBD2 (5 bases). The V gene's germline CDR1 is SGHDT and CDR2 YYEEEE. The CDR3 consists of 14 residues. The V end lost 4 bases, the J end lost 4 bases, and 15 bases lay between the germline ends. In DNA form, the CDR3 reads TGTGCCAGCAGCAAGCAGCGGACCTCTTACGAGCAGTACTTC. Amino acid sequence: CASSKQRTSYEQYF.

This clonotype was seen at least ten times. V is TRBV13 and J is TRBJ1-1, with 9 nucleotides matching TRBD1. Germline trimming cut 4 bases from V and 4 bases from J; bases unmatched to any gene: 25. Germline CDR1 and CDR2: PRHDT and FYEKMQ (reference sequence). The CDR3 spans 21 residues. CDR3 coding DNA: TGTGCCAGCAGCTCCCAACTGCTTTCCTGGACAGGGGAGGTTTTGAGCACTGAAGCTTTCTTT. Protein: CASSSQLLSWTGEVLSTEAFF.

The chain's CDR3 is CASSPPSLETQYF. Here the CDR3 DNA reads TGTGCCAGCTCACCACCGTCCTTGGAGACCCAGTACTTC. The chain couples TRBV18 to TRBJ2-5, with D unclear. CDR3 length: 13 residues. Germline CDR1 KGHSH, CDR2 LQKENI. V lost 0 bases to trimming and J lost 5 bases, with 7 bases between them.

V is TRBV29-1 and J is TRBJ1-5, with D possibly TRBD1 on 6 matching bases. Trimming took 7 bases from V and 2 from J, leaving 9 bases between them. Germline V CDR1 and CDR2: SQVTM, ANQGSEA. The CDR3 runs to 12 residues. The CDR3 DNA sequence: TGCAGCGCGGGGGGCGGCAATCAGCCCCAGCATTTT. Translating gives CSAGGGNQPQHF.

The chain carries TRBV6-6 and TRBJ2-2; TRBD1 matches 8 bases. CDR1 is MNHNY and CDR2 is SVGAGI in the germline V gene (reference sequence). The CDR3 has 19 residues. J lost 6 bases, V lost 2 bases, and 17 bases had no gene match. CDR3 in DNA: TGTGCCAGCAGTTACGCCGCGCATCTTCCAGGGGGCGTGCCCGGGGAGCTGTTTTTT. This codes for CASSYAAHLPGGVPGELFF.

This clonotype was detected many times. The chain carries TRBV6-2 or TRBV6-3 and TRBJ2-3, with D unclear. V lost 0 bases, J lost 1 base, and 14 bases lay in between. Germline values: CDR1 MNHEY, CDR2 SVGEGT. This CDR3 comprises 17 residues. CDR3 sequence: CASSYSIGAGGTDTQYF. CDR3 DNA: TGTGCCAGCAGTTACTCGATAGGCGCTGGGGGCACAGATACGCAGTATTTT.

In this sample, this clonotype turned up many times. The V gene is TRBV12-3 or TRBV12-4, the J gene TRBJ1-6; D perhaps matches TRBD1 (5 bases). V shed 6 bases and J shed 8 bases, with 11 bases lying between them. CDR3 length: 13 residues. The CDR3 here is CASRGTGDSPLHF. The CDR3 bases are TGTGCCAGCAGAGGGACGGGAGATTCACCCCTCCACTTT.

The chain carries TRBV7-9 and TRBJ2-7, with 8 bases that match TRBD1. Germline V gene lookup returns CDR1 SEHNR and CDR2 FQNEAQ (reference sequence). CDR3 length: 14 residues. After removal of 2 bases from V and 3 bases from J, the junction contained 3 bases not matched to a gene. The CDR3 loop is CASSLPGQVYEQYF. The CDR3 bases are TGTGCCAGCAGCTTACCGGGACAGGTCTACGAGCAGTACTTC.

V is TRBV12-3 or TRBV12-4 and J is TRBJ2-7, with 8 bases lining up with TRBD2. The CDR3 sequence is 14 residues long. Unmatched junction bases numbered 5, after V lost 7 bases and J lost 0 bases. DNA of the CDR3: TGTGCCAGCAAATTAGCGGGGAGCTCCTACGAGCAGTACTTC. Amino acids: CASKLAGSSYEQYF.

This chain links TRBV12-3 or TRBV12-4 with TRBJ1-4; 7 bases are a match to TRBD1. CDR3 size: 16 residues. V lost 6 bases to trimming and J lost 0 bases; unmatched junction nucleotides: 7. This chain's CDR3 is CASRMMGTATNEKLFF. The CDR3 DNA sequence: TGTGCCAGCAGGATGATGGGGACAGCAACTAATGAAAAACTGTTTTTT.

This clonotype was seen a handful of times. V gene TRBV6-1 combines with J gene TRBJ2-5; D unclear. V lost 2 bases and J 5 bases, leaving 6 bases between the germline ends. The CDR3 covers 12 residues. CDR1 and CDR2 (germline): MNHNS, SASEGT. The CDR3 DNA reads TGTGCCAGCAGTGAACTTGGGGAGACCCAGTACTTC. It codes for CASSELGETQYF.

This clonotype was recorded many times. The V gene is TRBV12-3 or TRBV12-4, the J gene TRBJ2-1; 10 bases match TRBD2. The CDR3 consists of 16 residues. V was clipped by 7 bases and J by 7 bases; unmatched bases: 13. CDR3 bases: TGTGCCAGCACCCTACGGGCTAGCGGGAGAAAGAATGAGCAGTTCTTC. It translates to CASTLRASGRKNEQFF.

The sample holds many counts of this clonotype. J is TRBJ1-5 and V is TRBV27, with TRBD1 as a possible D gene (5 bases). This CDR3 is 15 amino acids long. V gave up 4 bases and J gave up 3 bases, with 13 bases separating them. Germline CDR1 and CDR2: MNHEY and SMNVEV (reference sequence). The CDR3 DNA follows: TGTGCCAGCAGTTCGACTCAGGGTACCAATCAGCCCCAGCATTTT. Protein: CASSSTQGTNQPQHF.

There are many counts of this clonotype. The chain recombines TRBV7-6 with TRBJ2-1; TRBD2 agrees at 9 bases. The CDR3 length is 14 residues. Germline V CDR1 and CDR2: SGHVS, FNYEAQ. J lost 6 bases, V lost 8 bases, and 8 bases had no gene match. The CDR3 nucleotides read TGTGCCAGCTCCACACCGGGACTAGCCAATGAGCAGTTCTTC. It encodes CASSTPGLANEQFF.

The chain couples TRBV27 to TRBJ2-7; 7 bases are shared with TRBD1. This CDR3 is built from 13 residues. Germline CDR1 MNHEY, CDR2 SMNVEV (reference sequence). V dropped 6 bases and J dropped 5; count of bases not matched to a gene: 7. The CDR3 spells CASRDRAPNEQYF. Here the CDR3 DNA reads TGTGCCAGCAGAGACAGGGCCCCTAACGAGCAGTACTTC.

Many counts were recorded for this clonotype. This chain links TRBV7-8 with TRBJ2-2, with TRBD1 identical over 9 bases. There are 18 residues in the CDR3. From germline, CDR1 is SGHVS and CDR2 FQNEAQ. V was pared by 1 base and J by 2 bases, with 8 bases of the junction left unmatched. CDR3 sequence: CASSLVLRDRVNTGELFF. The CDR3 nucleotides read TGTGCCAGCAGCTTAGTACTCCGGGACAGGGTTAACACCGGGGAGCTGTTTTTT.

This clonotype was detected ten times or more. The chain combines TRBV4-1 with TRBJ1-1; D gene uncertain. CDR1 and CDR2 (germline): MGHRA, YSYEKL. The CDR3 extends over 17 amino acids. V was pared by 1 base and J by 2 bases, with 17 bases between. CDR3 sequence: CASSQVWAPRQNTEAFF. As DNA, the CDR3 is TGCGCCAGCAGCCAAGTGTGGGCCCCGAGACAAAACACTGAAGCTTTCTTT.

This clonotype was seen only a few times. This rearrangement joins TRBV14 to TRBJ2-5; unclear D gene. Germline-derived CDR1 and CDR2 are SGHDN and FVKESK. V lost 4 bases and J lost 4, with 10 bases in between. The CDR3 length is 13 residues. This CDR3 reads CASSRARGETQYF. CDR3 nucleotides: TGTGCCAGCAGCCGCGCCCGCGGAGAGACCCAGTACTTC.

This clonotype has only one observation. The conserved phenylalanine or tryptophan normally closing the CDR3 is absent here, so this likely arose from a read error. V is TRBV30 and J is TRBJ2-7; the match to TRBD1 covers 8 bases. Germline-derived CDR1 and CDR2 are GTSNPN and SVGIG (reference sequence). CDR3 length: 14 amino acids. V shed 0 bases and J 3 bases; nucleotides not matched to a gene: 4. The CDR3 coding sequence is TGTGCCTGGAGTGTAGCAGGGGGCGGCTACGAGCAGTACTAC. As protein: CAWSVAGGGYEQYY.

This clonotype was recorded at least ten times. The V call is TRBV7-3, the J call TRBJ2-2; D uncertain. The CDR3 is 12 residues long. Between the trimmed V and J ends, which lost 7 bases and 1 base, there was a span of 4 bases. Germline V gene lookup returns CDR1 SGHTA and CDR2 FQGTGA. This chain's CDR3 is CASKVNTGELFF. CDR3 bases: TGTGCCAGCAAGGTGAACACCGGGGAGCTGTTTTTT.

This clonotype was observed many times. The J gene is TRBJ1-1, the V gene TRBV7-6; D is ambiguous. Between the trimmed V and J ends, which lost 5 bases and 2 bases, there was a span of 6 bases. Germline CDR1 is SGHVS and CDR2 is FNYEAQ. This CDR3 is built from 12 residues. The CDR3 bases are TGTGCCAGCAGCCGACCCAACACTGAAGCTTTCTTT. This gives the protein CASSRPNTEAFF.

This clonotype was counted many times. This rearrangement joins TRBV3-1 to TRBJ2-5; TRBD2 is a possible D gene (6 bases). CDR3 length: 15 amino acids. The germline V and J ends were trimmed by 2 bases and 4 bases, with 14 bases remaining between them. CDR1 is LGHDT and CDR2 is YNNKEL in the germline V gene (reference sequence). The CDR3 region has the DNA TGTGCCAGCAGCCAATTCGGGGGAATCGGAGAGACCCAGTACTTC. Encoded protein: CASSQFGGIGETQYF.

This chain links TRBV5-5 with TRBJ2-2, with D unclear. The V gene's germline CDR1 is SGHKS and CDR2 YYEKEE (reference sequence). The V and J ends lost 4 bases and 4 bases respectively, with 8 bases between them. This CDR3 comprises 13 residues. CDR3 region: CASSQSGTGELFF. The CDR3 DNA reads TGTGCCAGCAGCCAATCGGGCACCGGGGAGCTGTTTTTT.

This clonotype was seen ten or more times. This chain uses TRBV30 with TRBJ1-2; no definite D call. Germline CDR1 GTSNPN, CDR2 SVGIG (reference sequence). The V and J ends lost 0 bases and 7 bases respectively, with 9 bases between them. This CDR3 spans 12 amino acids. The CDR3 bases are TGTGCCTGGAGTGTACGTCTTTTTGGCTACACCTTC. Protein: CAWSVRLFGYTF.